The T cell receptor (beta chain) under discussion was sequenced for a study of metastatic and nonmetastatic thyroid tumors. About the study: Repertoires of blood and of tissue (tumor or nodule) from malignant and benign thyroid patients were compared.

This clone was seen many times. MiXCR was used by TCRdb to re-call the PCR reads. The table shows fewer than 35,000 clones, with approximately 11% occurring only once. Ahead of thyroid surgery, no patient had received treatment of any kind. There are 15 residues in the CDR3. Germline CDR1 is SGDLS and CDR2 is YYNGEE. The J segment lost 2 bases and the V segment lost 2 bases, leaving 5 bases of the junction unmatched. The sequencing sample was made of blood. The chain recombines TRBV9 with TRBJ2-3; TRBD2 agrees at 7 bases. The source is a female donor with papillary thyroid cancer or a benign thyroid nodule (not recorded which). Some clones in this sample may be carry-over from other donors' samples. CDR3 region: CASSVSGADTDTQYF. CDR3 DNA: TGTGCCAGCAGCGTGAGCGGGGCTGACACAGATACGCAGTATTTT.